This is a list of T cell receptor beta chains from one sample in a study of T cells in Graves' hyperthyroidism and ophthalmopathy. TCRdb fed the multiplex PCR reads into MiXCR, producing one record per CDR3 protein. The sample comprises roughly 350,000 distinct CDR3 sequences, roughly 15% of which are singletons, and 30% to 35% rests with the top ten. The sequencing sample was made of blood. These receptors were taken from a woman in her forties with Graves' ophthalmopathy. Both conserved end residues are part of each CDR3.

cdr3_aa | j_call | v_call
CASSQSGRAGYEQYF | TRBJ2-7 | TRBV3-1
CSIWQPGQGVYGYTF | TRBJ1-2 | TRBV20-1
CSATPGFSSGANVLTF | TRBJ2-6 | TRBV20-1
CSASGATYEQYF | TRBJ2-7 | TRBV20-1
CASSPSGARYEQYF | TRBJ2-7 | TRBV5-1
CATSRPGEAQYF | TRBJ2-3 | TRBV15
CASSLRLAGGYNEQFF | TRBJ2-1 | TRBV7-2
CASSFSRGISYTF | TRBJ1-2 | TRBV27
CASSQQYPGNTIYF | TRBJ1-3 | TRBV14
CASAGGIYQPQHF | TRBJ1-5 | TRBV6-1
CAWKPRGLNTEAFF | TRBJ1-1 | TRBV30
CASRTISGFTDTQYF | TRBJ2-3 | TRBV27
CSALFPGRKNTGELFF | TRBJ2-2 | TRBV20-1
CASRSSTGSGNTIYF | TRBJ1-3 | TRBV5-1
CASSYVGGSTDTQYF | TRBJ2-3 | TRBV6-1
CASSSRQGSQPQHF | TRBJ1-5 | TRBV7-2
CASRDYSNQPQHF | TRBJ1-5 | TRBV12-3/TRBV12-4
CASSVTTGAGSYEQYF | TRBJ2-7 | TRBV2
CASSQPTIVGQGQDGYTF | TRBJ1-2 | TRBV4-1
CASSIGLPSSYNEQFF | TRBJ2-1 | TRBV5-1
CASSLTRDRGSPGGNTIYF | TRBJ1-3 | TRBV2
CAWSPGLAGVGEQFF | TRBJ2-1 | TRBV30
CASTSEKGGNTEAFF | TRBJ1-1 | TRBV2
CASSSLEGSGANVLTF | TRBJ2-6 | TRBV6-5
CASSPTGTGIRGYTF | TRBJ1-2 | TRBV5-1
CSARGQESSVYEKLFF | TRBJ1-4 | TRBV20-1
CASSLRGTGGSDTQYF | TRBJ2-3 | TRBV11-2
CASKKTSGSTDTQYF | TRBJ2-3 | TRBV19
CASIPTGTGQREQYF | TRBJ2-7 | TRBV6-1
CASSHTLSYEQYF | TRBJ2-7 | TRBV27
CASSVEGRTNNEQFF | TRBJ2-1 | TRBV2
CASSFPTRQETQYF | TRBJ2-5 | TRBV5-8
CASSLSGFYGYTF | TRBJ1-2 | TRBV5-1
CASSVNGQSHNSPLHF | TRBJ1-6 | TRBV9
CADTKYRGADWGDGRTGNNQPQHF | TRBJ1-5 | TRBV2
CAISGAIQNSPLHF | TRBJ1-6 | TRBV10-3
CASSQNGDEQYF | TRBJ2-7 | TRBV4-2
CASSYRDSIHYEQYF | TRBJ2-7 | TRBV6-5
CASLRGPGGIQTQYF | TRBJ2-5 | TRBV11-2
CASSTSLGATEQYF | TRBJ2-7 | TRBV2
CASSPEAYTEAFF | TRBJ1-1 | TRBV18
CSAWGTTGPHEQYF | TRBJ2-7 | TRBV20-1
CASREDAHNEQFF | TRBJ2-1 | TRBV6-1
CAINRQVNTEAFF | TRBJ1-1 | TRBV10-3
CSATSTSGGPDTQYF | TRBJ2-3 | TRBV20-1
CSVGGGEETQYF | TRBJ2-5 | TRBV29-1